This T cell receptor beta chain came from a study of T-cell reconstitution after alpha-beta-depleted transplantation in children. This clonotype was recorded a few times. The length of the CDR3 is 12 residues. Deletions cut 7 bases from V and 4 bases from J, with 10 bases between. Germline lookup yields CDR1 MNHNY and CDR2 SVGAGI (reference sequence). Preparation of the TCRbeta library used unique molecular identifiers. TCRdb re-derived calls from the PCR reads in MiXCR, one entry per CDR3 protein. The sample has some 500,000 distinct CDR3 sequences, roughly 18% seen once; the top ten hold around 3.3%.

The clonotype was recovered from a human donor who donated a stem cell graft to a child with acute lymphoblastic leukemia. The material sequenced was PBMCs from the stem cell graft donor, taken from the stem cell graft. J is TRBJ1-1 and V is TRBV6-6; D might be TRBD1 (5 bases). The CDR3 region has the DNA TGTGCCAGCAAGGGGTCGAGCACTGAAGCTTTCTTT. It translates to CASKGSSTEAFF.